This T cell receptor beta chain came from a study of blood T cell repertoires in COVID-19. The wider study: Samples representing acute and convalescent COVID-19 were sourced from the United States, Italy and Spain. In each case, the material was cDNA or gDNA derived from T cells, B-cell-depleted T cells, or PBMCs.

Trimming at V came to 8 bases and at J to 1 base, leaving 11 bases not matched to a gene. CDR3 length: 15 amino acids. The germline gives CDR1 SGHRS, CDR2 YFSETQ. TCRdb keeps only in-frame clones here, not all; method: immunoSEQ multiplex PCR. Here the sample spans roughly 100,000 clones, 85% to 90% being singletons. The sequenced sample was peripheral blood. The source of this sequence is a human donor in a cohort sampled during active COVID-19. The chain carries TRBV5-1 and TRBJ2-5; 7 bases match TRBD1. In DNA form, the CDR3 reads TGCGCCAGTTCTCTTACAGGGGCCACCCAAGAGACCCAGTACTTC. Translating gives CASSLTGATQETQYF.